The table lists the clone carrying this T cell receptor beta chain with many counts. Its antigen is as yet unknown. These data come from a study of prognosis after radiotherapy for stage I lung cancer. This CDR3 spans 13 amino acids. Trimming removed 3 bases from V and 2 bases from J; junction bases left unmatched: 0. Per the germline V gene, CDR1 is SGDLS and CDR2 is YYNGEE. Whole-study results and caveats: A drop in unique TCR clone counts was seen after stereotactic body radiation therapy, median about 9,700 versus 6,500.

The study amplified the TCR beta CDR3 region from genomic DNA. This amplification was carried out by two rounds of multiplex PCR. The authors ran first-round PCR with primers specific to each TRBV and TRBJ gene. TCRdb fed the multiplex PCR reads into MiXCR, producing one record per CDR3 protein. The sample includes approximately 13,000 distinct CDR3 sequences, around 29% of them seen just once. Blood draws of about 6 milliliters of peripheral blood occurred at each of two time points. Sequencing used PBMCs, obtained before or after stereotactic body radiation therapy (not recorded which). This sequence originates from a donor aged 50 or older with non-small cell lung cancer. V and J are TRBV9 and TRBJ2-7; TRBD1 aligns across 9 bases. CDR3 in amino acids: CASSGQGAYEQYF. DNA of the CDR3: TGTGCCAGCAGCGGACAGGGGGCCTACGAGCAGTACTTC.